These T cell receptor beta chains were read from a single sample in a study of tissue T cells after allogeneic stem cell transplantation. TCRdb's table, derived via immunoSEQ multiplex PCR, lists solely in-frame clones and lacks some. The repertoire holds over 1,500 clones, with 68% as singletons. The sequencing used tissue from the stomach, collected at autopsy. The receptor source for this set is an older female donor with lung cancer. CDR3s include the opening cysteine and the closing phenylalanine or tryptophan. Each record gives: D gene, J gene, V gene, clone size, CDR3 protein, CDR3 DNA. A D gene is named only where the DNA matches it firmly. Clone size is stated in some rows and not others, as once, few, many or a class when expanded.

d_call: .
j_call: TRBJ2-1
v_call: TRBV12-3/TRBV12-4
clone_size: .
cdr3_aa: CASRLKYNEQFF
cdr3_nt: TGTGCCAGCAGGTTAAAATACAATGAGCAGTTCTTC

d_call: .
j_call: TRBJ2-3
v_call: TRBV10-2
clone_size: .
cdr3_aa: CASRIRGSLDTQYF
cdr3_nt: TGCGCCAGCAGAATCAGGGGTTCCCTGGATACGCAGTATTTT

d_call: .
j_call: TRBJ1-2
v_call: TRBV10-3
clone_size: .
cdr3_aa: CATERGGSYGYTF
cdr3_nt: TGTGCCACCGAGCGGGGAGGTTCCTATGGCTACACCTTC

d_call: .
j_call: TRBJ2-3
v_call: TRBV11-2
clone_size: few
cdr3_aa: CASSLVVADTQYF
cdr3_nt: TGTGCCAGCAGCTTAGTAGTGGCAGATACGCAGTATTTT

d_call: .
j_call: TRBJ1-1
v_call: TRBV11-2
clone_size: .
cdr3_aa: CASSLGPFTEAFF
cdr3_nt: TGTGCCAGCAGCTTAGGCCCTTTCACTGAAGCTTTCTTT

d_call: TRBD1
j_call: TRBJ1-6
v_call: TRBV19
clone_size: large
cdr3_aa: CASSGWDRVSPLHF
cdr3_nt: TGTGCCAGTAGTGGTTGGGACAGGGTTTCACCCCTCCACTTT

d_call: TRBD2
j_call: TRBJ2-1
v_call: TRBV24-1
clone_size: few
cdr3_aa: CATSDYGTSGSEQFF
cdr3_nt: TGTGCCACCAGTGACTACGGGACTAGCGGGAGTGAGCAGTTCTTC

d_call: .
j_call: TRBJ1-1
v_call: TRBV7-2
clone_size: .
cdr3_aa: CASRYSEVSATEAFF
cdr3_nt: TGTGCCAGCAGGTACTCAGAGGTCTCGGCCACTGAAGCTTTCTTT

d_call: .
j_call: TRBJ2-7
v_call: TRBV6-2/TRBV6-3
clone_size: .
cdr3_aa: CASSYRTNSYEQYF
cdr3_nt: TGTGCCAGCAGTTACCGGACTAACTCCTACGAGCAGTACTTC

d_call: .
j_call: TRBJ2-5
v_call: TRBV7-3
clone_size: .
cdr3_aa: CASSPTGTWGETQYF
cdr3_nt: TGTGCCAGCAGCCCCACGGGGACCTGGGGGGAGACCCAGTACTTC

d_call: TRBD2
j_call: TRBJ2-3
v_call: TRBV6-2/TRBV6-3
clone_size: .
cdr3_aa: CASSYRAGEVTDTQYF
cdr3_nt: TGTGCCAGCAGTTACCGAGCGGGGGAGGTCACAGATACGCAGTATTTT

d_call: .
j_call: TRBJ1-4
v_call: TRBV21-1
clone_size: .
cdr3_aa: CASSNGLRGAGGNEKLFF
cdr3_nt: TGTGCCAGCAGTAACGGTCTGCGGGGGGCAGGGGGAAATGAAAAACTGTTTTTT

d_call: .
j_call: TRBJ1-2
v_call: TRBV13
clone_size: few
cdr3_aa: CASSSSGRDGYGYTF
cdr3_nt: TGTGCCAGCAGCTCGTCAGGGAGGGACGGCTATGGCTACACCTTC

d_call: .
j_call: TRBJ2-7
v_call: TRBV27
clone_size: once
cdr3_aa: CASSLLGREYEQYF
cdr3_nt: TGTGCCAGCAGTTTATTGGGCAGAGAATACGAGCAGTACTTC

d_call: .
j_call: TRBJ1-1
v_call: TRBV11-3
clone_size: .
cdr3_aa: CASSFRLGGSEAFF
cdr3_nt: TGTGCCAGCAGCTTCCGGTTGGGGGGTTCTGAAGCTTTCTTT

d_call: TRBD1
j_call: TRBJ1-2
v_call: TRBV9
clone_size: .
cdr3_aa: CASSVTPRDSSNYGYTF
cdr3_nt: TGTGCCAGCAGCGTAACCCCTAGGGACAGCTCTAACTATGGCTACACCTTC

d_call: .
j_call: TRBJ2-1
v_call: TRBV7-2
clone_size: .
cdr3_aa: CASSFYYDNEQFF
cdr3_nt: TGTGCCAGCAGCTTTTATTACGACAATGAGCAGTTCTTC

d_call: .
j_call: TRBJ2-2
v_call: TRBV18
clone_size: once
cdr3_aa: CASSQELSGNTGELFF
cdr3_nt: TGTGCCAGCTCACAAGAGCTGAGCGGAAACACCGGGGAGCTGTTTTTT

d_call: .
j_call: TRBJ2-7
v_call: TRBV5-6
clone_size: hyperexpanded
cdr3_aa: CASSSLRNEQYF
cdr3_nt: TGTGCCAGCAGTTCCCTTCGGAACGAGCAGTACTTC

d_call: TRBD1
j_call: TRBJ1-1
v_call: TRBV19
clone_size: .
cdr3_aa: CASSVRTGHGHKAFF
cdr3_nt: TGTGCCAGTAGTGTGAGGACAGGTCATGGCCACAAAGCTTTCTTT